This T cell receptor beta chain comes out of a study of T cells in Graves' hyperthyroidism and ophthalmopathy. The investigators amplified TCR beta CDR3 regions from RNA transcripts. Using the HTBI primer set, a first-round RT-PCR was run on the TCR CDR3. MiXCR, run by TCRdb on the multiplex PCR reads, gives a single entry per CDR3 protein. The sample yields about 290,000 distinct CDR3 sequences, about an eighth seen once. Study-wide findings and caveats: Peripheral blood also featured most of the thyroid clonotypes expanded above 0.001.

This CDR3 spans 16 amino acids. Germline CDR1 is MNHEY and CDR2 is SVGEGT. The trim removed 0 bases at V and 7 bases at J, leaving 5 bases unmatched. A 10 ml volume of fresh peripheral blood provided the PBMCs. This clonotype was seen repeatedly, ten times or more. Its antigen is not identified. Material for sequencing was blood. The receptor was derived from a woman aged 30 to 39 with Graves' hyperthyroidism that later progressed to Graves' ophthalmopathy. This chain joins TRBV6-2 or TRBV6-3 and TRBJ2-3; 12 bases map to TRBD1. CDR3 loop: CASSYSGDRGLNTQYF. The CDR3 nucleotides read TGTGCCAGCAGTTACTCGGGGGACAGGGGGCTGAATACGCAGTATTTT.